Below, one TCR beta chain is given with its context. Sequencing used immunoSEQ multiplex PCR; TCRdb keeps in-frame clones, though not all of them. In the table there are fewer than 90,000 clones, about 91% of which are singletons. The data are from a study of blood T cell repertoires in COVID-19. Looked up from germline, CDR1 is SQVTM and CDR2 is ANQGSEA. The CDR3 is 14 residues long. V was pared by 4 bases and J by 2 bases, with 14 bases between. The TCR comes from a man in his sixties with acute or convalescent COVID-19. The chain joins TRBV29-1 to TRBJ1-2; maybe TRBD1 (5 bases). The specimen was peripheral blood. For the CDR3, the DNA is TGCAGCGTTGCGAGCGGGGGTCTCAACTATGGCTACACCTTC. Its protein is CSVASGGLNYGYTF.